This T cell receptor (beta chain) originates from a study of siplizumab effects on memory and regulatory T cells. Points from the study as a whole: Few alloreactive clones mapped to unstimulated subsets. Proliferating Tregs in siplizumab cultures were never verified as suppressive. Proliferating clones, CD4+ or CD8+, lacked an assignable naive or memory phenotype in roughly 75-95% of cases. Naive T cells were seemingly more diverse than memory cells, and major contributions to the alloresponse seemed to be made by them.

A note on this clone: Its cognate antigen is unknown.

The repertoire was sequenced with immunoSEQ multiplex PCR; TCRdb's copy has only in-frame clones and lacks some. The sample consists of about 120,000 clones, approximately 92% of them appearing once. Trimming took 2 bases from V and 2 from J; bases not matched to a gene: 10. From germline, CDR1 is LGHNA and CDR2 YNFKEQ. The CDR3 runs to 17 residues. Input material: non-Treg CD4+ T cells sorted from blood. The V and J genes are TRBV4-2 and TRBJ2-3; 7 bases line up with TRBD2. This receptor was taken from a human donor in good health. The CDR3 reads CASSQPPGRGDTDTQYF. CDR3 coding DNA: TGTGCCAGCAGCCAACCCCCGGGACGGGGGGACACAGATACGCAGTATTTT.